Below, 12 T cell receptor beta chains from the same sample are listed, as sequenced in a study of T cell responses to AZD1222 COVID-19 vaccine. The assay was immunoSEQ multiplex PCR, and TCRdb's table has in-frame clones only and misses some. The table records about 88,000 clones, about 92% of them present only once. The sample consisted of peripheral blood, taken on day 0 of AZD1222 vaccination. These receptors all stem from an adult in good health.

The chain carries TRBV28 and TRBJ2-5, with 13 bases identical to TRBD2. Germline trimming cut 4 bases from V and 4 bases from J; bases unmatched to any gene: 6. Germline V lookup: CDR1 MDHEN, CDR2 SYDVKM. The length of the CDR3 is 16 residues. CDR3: CASSSRTSGRGETQYF. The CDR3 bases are TGTGCCAGCAGTTCAAGGACTAGCGGGAGAGGAGAGACCCAGTACTTC.

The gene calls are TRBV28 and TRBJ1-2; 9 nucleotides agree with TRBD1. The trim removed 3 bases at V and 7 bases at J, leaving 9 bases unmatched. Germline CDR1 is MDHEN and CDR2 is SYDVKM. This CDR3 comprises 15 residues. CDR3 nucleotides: TGTGCCAGCAGTTTGTCGACAGGGGGAAGGTCTGGCTACACCTTC. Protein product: CASSLSTGGRSGYTF.

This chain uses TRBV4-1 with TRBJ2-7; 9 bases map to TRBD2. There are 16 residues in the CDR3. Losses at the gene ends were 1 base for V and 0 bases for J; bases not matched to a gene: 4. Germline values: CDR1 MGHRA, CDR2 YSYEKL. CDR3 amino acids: CASSQATSGSSYEQYF. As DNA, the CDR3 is TGCGCCAGCAGCCAAGCAACTAGCGGGTCCTCCTACGAGCAGTACTTC.

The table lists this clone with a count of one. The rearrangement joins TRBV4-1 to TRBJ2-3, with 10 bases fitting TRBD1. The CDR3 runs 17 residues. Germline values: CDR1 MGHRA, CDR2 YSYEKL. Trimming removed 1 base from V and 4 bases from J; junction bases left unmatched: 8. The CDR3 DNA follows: TGCGCCAGCAGCCAAGTTGGGCGCGGACAGGGGGCAGATACGCAGTATTTT. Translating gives CASSQVGRGQGADTQYF.

CDR3 amino acids: CASSSRLNRADGYTF. In DNA form, the CDR3 reads TGTGCCAGCAGTTCGAGGTTAAACAGGGCTGATGGCTACACCTTC. The chain joins TRBV28 to TRBJ1-2; D is possibly TRBD1 (6 bases). The CDR3 is made up of 15 amino acids. The germline V gene encodes CDR1 MDHEN and CDR2 SYDVKM. The germline V and J ends were trimmed by 4 bases and 6 bases, with 18 bases remaining between them.

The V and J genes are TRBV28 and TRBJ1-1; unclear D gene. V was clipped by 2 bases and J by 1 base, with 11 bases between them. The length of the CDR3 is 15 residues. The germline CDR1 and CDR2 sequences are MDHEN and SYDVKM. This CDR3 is CASSLAGAGNTEAFF. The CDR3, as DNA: TGTGCCAGCAGTTTAGCGGGAGCGGGGAACACTGAAGCTTTCTTT. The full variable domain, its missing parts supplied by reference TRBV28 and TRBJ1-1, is DVKVTQSSRYLVKRTGEKVFLECVQDMDHENMFWYRQDPGLGLRLIYFSYDVKMKEKGDIPEGYSVSREKKERFSLILESASTNQTSMYLCASSLAGAGNTEAFFGQGTRLTVV.

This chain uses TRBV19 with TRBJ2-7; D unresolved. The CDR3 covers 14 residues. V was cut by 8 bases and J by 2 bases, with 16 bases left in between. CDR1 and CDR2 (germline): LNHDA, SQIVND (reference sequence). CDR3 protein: CASAIPGTTYEQYF. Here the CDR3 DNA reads TGTGCCAGTGCGATACCGGGTACTACCTACGAGCAGTACTTC.

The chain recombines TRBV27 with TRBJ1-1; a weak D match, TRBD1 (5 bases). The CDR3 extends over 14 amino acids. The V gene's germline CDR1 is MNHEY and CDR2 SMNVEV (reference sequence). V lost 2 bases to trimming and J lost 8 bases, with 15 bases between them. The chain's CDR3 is CASSLDHPGTEAFF. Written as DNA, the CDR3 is TGTGCCAGCAGTTTAGACCACCCGGGGACGGAAGCTTTCTTT.

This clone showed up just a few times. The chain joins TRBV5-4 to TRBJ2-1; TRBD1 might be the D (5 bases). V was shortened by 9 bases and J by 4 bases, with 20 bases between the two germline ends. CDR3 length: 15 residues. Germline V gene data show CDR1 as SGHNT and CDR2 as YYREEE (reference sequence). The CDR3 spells CAITPKGNDYNEQFF. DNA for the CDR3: TGTGCCATCACACCTAAGGGGAACGATTACAATGAGCAGTTCTTC. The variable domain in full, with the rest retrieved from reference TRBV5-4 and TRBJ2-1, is ETGVTQSPTHLIKTRGQQVTLRCSSQSGHNTVSWYQQALGQGPQFIFQYYREEENGRGNFPPRFSGLQFPNYSSELNVNALELDDSALYLCAITPKGNDYNEQFFGPGTRLTVL.

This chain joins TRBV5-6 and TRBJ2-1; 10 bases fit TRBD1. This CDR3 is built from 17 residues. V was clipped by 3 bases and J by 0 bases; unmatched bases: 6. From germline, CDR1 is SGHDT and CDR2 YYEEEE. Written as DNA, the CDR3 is TGTGCCAGCAGCTCTCCGGGACAGGGGCCCTCCTACAATGAGCAGTTCTTC. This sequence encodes CASSSPGQGPSYNEQFF.

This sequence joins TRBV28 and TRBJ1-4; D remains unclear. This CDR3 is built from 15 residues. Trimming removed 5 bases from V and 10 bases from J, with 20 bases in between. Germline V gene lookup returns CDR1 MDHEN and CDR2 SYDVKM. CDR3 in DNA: TGTGCCAGCAGTCCCCGGTTGGGAAGAGTTAGAAAACTGTTTTTT. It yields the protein CASSPRLGRVRKLFF.

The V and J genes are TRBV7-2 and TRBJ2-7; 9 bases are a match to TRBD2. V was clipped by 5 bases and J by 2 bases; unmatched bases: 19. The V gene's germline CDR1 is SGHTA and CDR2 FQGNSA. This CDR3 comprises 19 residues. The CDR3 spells CASSRTRDRGGGRAYEQYF. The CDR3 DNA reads TGTGCCAGCAGCCGGACGCGGGACAGAGGTGGCGGGAGGGCCTACGAGCAGTACTTC.